The next 25 T cell receptor beta chains were all read from a single sample in a study of human T cells and chemical hapten exposure. Time point here: patch test 1, 2 weeks after DPC sensitization. Treatment of the sample: therapeutic diphenylcyclopropenone sensitization with weekly scalp DPC. TCRdb recomputed calls from the RACE reads with MiXCR, one row per CDR3 protein. The top ten clones hold roughly 0.92% of a sample with 120,000 or so distinct CDR3 sequences, approximately 14% of them seen once. The material was whole blood, obtained in connection with sensitization to the hapten diphenylcyclopropenone (DPC). The receptor source for this set is a man aged 18 to 29 with alopecia areata. Some clones in this sample may be carry-over from other donors' samples.

The chain joins TRBV4-1 to TRBJ1-5, with D hard to call. This CDR3 has 17 residues. Germline V gives CDR1 MGHRA, CDR2 YSYEKL. The V and J ends lost 1 base and 2 bases respectively, with 15 bases between them. In DNA, the CDR3 is TGCGCCAGCAGCCAAGGACATCAGGTTCGTCGCAATCAGCCCCAGCATTTT. This sequence encodes CASSQGHQVRRNQPQHF.

The V call is TRBV29-1, the J call TRBJ2-1; TRBD1 agrees at 7 bases. After removal of 2 bases from V and 4 bases from J, the junction contained 14 bases not matched to a gene. CDR1 and CDR2 from the germline V gene are SQVTM and ANQGSEA. This CDR3 spans 17 amino acids. The CDR3 coding sequence is TGCAGCGTTGAACCTATAACGAGGGACAGAACGTACAATGAGCAGTTCTTC. Encoded protein: CSVEPITRDRTYNEQFF.

J is TRBJ1-1 and V is TRBV2; D unresolved. This CDR3 has 11 amino acids. CDR1 is SNHLY, CDR2 FYNNEI, per germline. The V gene lost 3 bases and the J gene lost 1 base, with 0 bases spanning the gap. CDR3 coding DNA: TGTGCCAGCAGTGAGAACACTGAAGCTTTCTTT. Protein sequence: CASSENTEAFF.

A single count supports this clonotype. The chain couples TRBV15 to TRBJ1-3; no firm D call. Germline V gene sequence: CDR1 LNHNV, CDR2 YYDKDF (reference sequence). The CDR3 has 13 amino acids. Trimming shortened V by 1 base and J by 6 bases, and 7 bases separated the two germline ends. CDR3 nucleotides: TGTGCCACCAGCAGAGCTCTCGAAAACACCATATATTTT. Translation: CATSRALENTIYF. Looking up the rest from reference TRBV15 and TRBJ1-3 gives the full variable domain: DAMVIQNPRYQVTQFGKPVTLSCSQTLNHNVMYWYQQKSSQAPKLLFHYYDKDFNNEADTPDNFQSRRPNTSFCFLDIRSPGLGDTAMYLCATSRALENTIYFGEGSWLTVV.

This clonotype was picked up a small number of times. The chain is built from TRBV7-9 and TRBJ1-5; 8 bases align to TRBD1. There are 15 residues in the CDR3. V was pared by 6 bases and J by 4 bases, with 8 bases of the junction left unmatched. Looked up from germline, CDR1 is SEHNR and CDR2 is FQNEAQ (reference sequence). The CDR3 region has the DNA TGTGCCAGCAGTCCTTCGACAGGGGTAAATCAGCCCCAGCATTTT. This codes for CASSPSTGVNQPQHF.

Concerning this clonotype itself: This clone may be a read error of a much larger clone one base away. The chain is built from TRBV28 and TRBJ1-2; D unresolved. The germline gives CDR1 MDHEN, CDR2 SYDVKM. This CDR3 spans 14 amino acids. CDR3 sequence reads: CASSSYREDYGNTF. The CDR3 DNA sequence: TGTGCCAGCAGTTCATATCGGGAGGACTATGGCAACACCTTC.

V usage is TRBV15 and J usage is TRBJ2-3, with 8 nucleotides matching TRBD2. The CDR3 covers 15 residues. J lost 0 bases, V lost 8 bases, and 7 bases had no gene match. Looked up from germline, CDR1 is LNHNV and CDR2 is YYDKDF (reference sequence). The chain's CDR3 is CATADGGASTDTQYF. The CDR3 nucleotides read TGTGCCACCGCCGACGGGGGGGCCAGCACAGATACGCAGTATTTT.

This clonotype appeared a few times. The chain has TRBV6-5 and TRBJ1-2; 7 bases match TRBD1. Per germline, CDR1 MNHEY and CDR2 SVGAGI. This CDR3 region has 13 residues. J was trimmed by 4 bases and V by 4 bases; bases with no gene match: 3. The CDR3 region is CASSLQGIYGYTF. Written as DNA, the CDR3 is TGTGCCAGCAGTTTACAGGGGATCTATGGCTACACCTTC.

The chain uses TRBV9 and TRBJ2-5; D gene unclear. The CDR3 is 14 residues long. CDR1 is SGDLS, CDR2 YYNGEE, per germline. The V end lost 4 bases, the J end lost 4 bases, and 14 bases lay between the germline ends. The CDR3 DNA reads TGTGCCAGCAGCCCCCAGGCCAGGCTAGAGACCCAGTACTTC. Translating gives CASSPQARLETQYF.

This clonotype was detected a few times. The J gene is TRBJ2-7, the V gene TRBV4-1, with 7 positions matching TRBD1. CDR3 length equals 15 residues. Germline V gene sequence: CDR1 MGHRA, CDR2 YSYEKL. The V gene end was trimmed by 0 bases and the J gene end by 2 bases; junction bases not matched to a gene: 4. In DNA form, the CDR3 reads TGCGCCAGCAGCCAAGAAACAGGGGATCCCTACGAGCAGTACTTC. Translated, it gives CASSQETGDPYEQYF.

A few counts support this clonotype. This chain connects TRBV12-3 or TRBV12-4 to TRBJ2-3, with 9 nucleotides matching TRBD1. The ends lost 6 bases at V and 14 bases at J; junction bases unmatched: 12. The length of the CDR3 is 13 residues. For the CDR3, the DNA is TGTGCCAGCAGCCCAGCACAGGGACAGGGTCCGTATTTT. Residues: CASSPAQGQGPYF.

This clonotype was recorded many times. The rearrangement links TRBV20-1 to TRBJ2-2; no reliable D call. Germline V CDR1 and CDR2: DFQATT, SNEGSKA (reference sequence). CDR3 size: 13 residues. V was cut by 4 bases and J by 5 bases, with 11 bases left in between. CDR3 in DNA: TGCAGTGCTACAGAAGCGTTGACCGGGGAGCTGTTTTTT. Translated, it gives CSATEALTGELFF.

This clonotype appeared a few times. J is TRBJ1-5 and V is TRBV7-8; 7 nucleotides line up with TRBD1. This CDR3 spans 17 amino acids. V trimming: 1 base; J trimming: 3 bases; junction bases outside the gene matches: 9. CDR1 is SGHVS, CDR2 FQNEAQ, per germline. CDR3 loop: CASSLDSGTVYNQPQHF. Written as DNA, the CDR3 is TGTGCCAGCAGCTTAGACAGCGGGACAGTATACAATCAGCCCCAGCATTTT.

The chain is built from TRBV29-1 and TRBJ1-1; the D is unclear. This CDR3 contains 11 residues. V was pared by 8 bases and J by 4 bases, with 11 bases between. Germline V lookup: CDR1 SQVTM, CDR2 ANQGSEA. As DNA, the CDR3 is TGCAGCTTGTTCTGGGTCACTGAAGCTTTCTTT. Translation gives CSLFWVTEAFF.

The chain carries TRBV11-2 and TRBJ2-7, with 7 bases lining up with TRBD1. Looked up from germline, CDR1 is SGHAT and CDR2 is FQNNGV. V shed 1 base, J shed 4 bases, and the junction held 7 bases outside the gene matches. CDR3 length: 15 amino acids. CDR3 nucleotide sequence: TGTGCCAGCAGCTTAGTCTTCGGGACAGAGTACGAGCAGTACTTC. Translating gives CASSLVFGTEYEQYF.

This clonotype came up a few times. The genes are TRBV4-3 and TRBJ1-2; D is uncertain. This CDR3 is built from 13 residues. Looked up from germline, CDR1 is LGHNA and CDR2 is YSLEER. V dropped 2 bases and J dropped 2 bases, with 6 bases sitting between them. CDR3 region: CASSQNTNYGYTF. CDR3 nucleotide sequence: TGCGCCAGCAGCCAAAACACCAACTATGGCTACACCTTC.

The genes are TRBV20-1 and TRBJ1-2; TRBD1 matches 8 bases. The CDR3 is made up of 14 amino acids. V trimming: 6 bases; J trimming: 0 bases; junction bases outside the gene matches: 6. From germline, CDR1 is DFQATT and CDR2 SNEGSKA (reference sequence). The CDR3 DNA follows: TGCAGTGCGCCCGGGACAGGCCCTAACTATGGCTACACCTTC. The encoded protein is CSAPGTGPNYGYTF.

The chain has TRBV4-2 and TRBJ2-2, with 10 bases lining up with TRBD2. This CDR3 has 16 residues. V lost 7 bases and J lost 6; bases outside the gene matches: 11. CDR1 is LGHNA and CDR2 is YNFKEQ in the germline V gene. CDR3: CASNPQPGLASGELFF. Written as DNA, the CDR3 is TGTGCCAGCAACCCGCAGCCGGGACTAGCGTCCGGGGAGCTGTTTTTT.

The chain links TRBV6-6 to TRBJ2-7; TRBD1 matches at 8 bases. The CDR3 consists of 14 residues. V lost 5 bases, J lost 0 bases, and 3 bases stayed unmatched. Germline V gene data show CDR1 as MNHNY and CDR2 as SVGAGI (reference sequence). In nucleotides, the CDR3 is TGTGCCAGCAGTGGACAGGGAGCCTCCTACGAGCAGTACGTC. Protein product: CASSGQGASYEQYV.

This clonotype was seen ten or more times. This chain uses TRBV4-3 with TRBJ1-5; no clear D gene. This CDR3 contains 18 residues. Germline lookup yields CDR1 LGHNA and CDR2 YSLEER. V lost 0 bases, J lost 3 bases, and 18 bases lay in between. As DNA, the CDR3 is TGCGCCAGCAGCCAAGATATCCCGGGAATAGACGACAATCAGCCCCAGCATTTT. It encodes CASSQDIPGIDDNQPQHF.

The rearrangement uses TRBV18 and TRBJ1-6, with TRBD1 as a possible D gene (5 bases). CDR1 is KGHSH and CDR2 is LQKENI in the germline V gene. The V and J ends lost 2 bases and 5 bases respectively, with 10 bases between them. The CDR3 loop spans 15 amino acids. CDR3 amino acids: CASSPGGSDNSPLHF. DNA for the CDR3: TGTGCCAGCTCACCAGGGGGATCCGATAATTCACCCCTCCACTTT.

CDR3 DNA: TGTGCCAGCAGTCGGACAGGGCAGCATGGCTACACCTTC. Translated, it gives CASSRTGQHGYTF. V gene TRBV6-5 combines with J gene TRBJ1-2; 8 nucleotides match TRBD1. The CDR3 contains 13 residues. Germline V gene sequence: CDR1 MNHEY, CDR2 SVGAGI. Trimming removed 5 bases from V and 6 bases from J; junction bases left unmatched: 5.

This clonotype was seen many times. The gene calls are TRBV5-6 and TRBJ1-1, with no clear D. The CDR3 consists of 15 residues. V was clipped by 0 bases and J by 3 bases, with 12 bases between them. Per the germline V gene, CDR1 is SGHDT and CDR2 is YYEEEE. Here the CDR3 reads CASSLDWTRDTEAFF. In DNA, the CDR3 is TGTGCCAGCAGCTTGGACTGGACGAGGGACACTGAAGCTTTCTTT.

This clonotype was seen more than once but under ten times. The rearrangement links TRBV9 to TRBJ1-2; tentative D call: TRBD1 (6 bases). Germline V gene lookup returns CDR1 SGDLS and CDR2 YYNGEE. Trimming shortened V by 4 bases and J by 4 bases, and 14 bases separated the two germline ends. The CDR3 length is 14 residues. This CDR3 reads CASSSDLGAYGYTF. DNA for the CDR3: TGTGCCAGCAGCTCTGACCTGGGGGCCTATGGCTACACCTTC.

This chain links TRBV28 with TRBJ2-2; a weak D match, TRBD2 (6 bases). CDR1 and CDR2 (germline): MDHEN, SYDVKM. V lost 6 bases, J lost 5 bases, and 7 bases lay in between. CDR3 length: 12 residues. CDR3 protein: CASRRETGELFF. The CDR3, as DNA: TGTGCCAGCAGACGGGAGACCGGGGAGCTGTTTTTT.